This TCR beta chain originates from a study of blood T cell repertoires in COVID-19. Turning to the study itself: COVID-19 samples collected from the United States, Italy and Spain covered acute and convalescent phases. T cells, B-cell-depleted T cells, or PBMCs provided the cDNA or gDNA that served as material.

The method was immunoSEQ multiplex PCR; TCRdb's version includes in-frame clones alone and lacks a portion of them. The sample lists around 80,000 clones; around 89% were seen once. This CDR3 is 13 amino acids long. Germline CDR1 and CDR2: MDHEN and SYDVKM. V lost 9 bases and J 0 bases, leaving 11 bases between the germline ends. Sequenced sample: peripheral blood. This receptor was taken from a human donor in a cohort sampled during active COVID-19. The V and J genes are TRBV28 and TRBJ1-2, with D unresolved. The CDR3 bases are TGTGCCAGTGCCCGGGATCCTAACTATGGCTACACCTTC. The encoded protein is CASARDPNYGYTF.